A single sample is the source of the 21 T cell receptor beta chains below, sequenced in a study of cytomegalovirus exposure and HLA in healthy donors. PCR involved 60 Vbeta and 13 Jbeta primers. Using immunoSEQ multiplex PCR, the repertoire was profiled, and TCRdb retains in-frame clones only, with some absent. The table shows about 190,000 clones, with around three quarters occurring only once. Sequencing input: PBMCs. These receptors were collected from a boy aged 5-17 years in good health and CMV-seronegative.

This clone was recorded only once. The chain uses TRBV13 and TRBJ2-5, with D unresolved. CDR3 size: 11 residues. V lost 5 bases, J lost 3 bases, and 4 bases lay in between. The V gene's germline CDR1 is PRHDT and CDR2 FYEKMQ (reference sequence). The CDR3 sequence: CASSREETQYF. CDR3 DNA: TGTGCCAGCAGCCGAGAAGAGACCCAGTACTTC.

This clone showed up just once. The chain couples TRBV19 to TRBJ1-2; D gene ambiguous. In germline, CDR1 is LNHDA, CDR2 SQIVND (reference sequence). CDR3 size: 17 residues. The V end was cut by 6 bases, the J end by 7 bases, with 27 bases between. For the CDR3, the DNA is TGTGCCAGTAGATTGTCCGTCGGGAAAACCCTTGGACCTGGCTACACCTTC. This translates into CASRLSVGKTLGPGYTF.

CDR3 protein: CASSLLASAATNEKLFF. CDR3 in DNA: TGCGCCAGCAGCTTGTTAGCATCGGCCGCAACTAATGAAAAACTGTTTTTT. This chain joins TRBV5-1 and TRBJ1-4; D is undetermined. Trimming removed 1 base at V and 0 bases at J, with 13 bases between. The CDR3 spans 17 residues. Germline values: CDR1 SGHRS, CDR2 YFSETQ.

This chain uses TRBV6-5 with TRBJ2-7; D perhaps matches TRBD1 (6 bases). Germline CDR1 MNHEY, CDR2 SVGAGI. The CDR3 totals 16 residues. V lost 4 bases to trimming and J lost 0 bases, with 16 bases between them. The CDR3 DNA follows: TGTGCCAGCAGTTCCGCTAGACAGGCAAACTCCTACGAGCAGTACTTC. Translated: CASSSARQANSYEQYF.

The chain is built from TRBV5-1 and TRBJ1-1; D is perhaps TRBD1 (5 bases). This CDR3 is built from 15 residues. The germline V gene has CDR1 SGHRS and CDR2 YFSETQ. Trimming stripped 0 bases from V and 1 base from J, with 10 bases between. CDR3 loop: CASSLEITGNTEAFF. CDR3 sequence (DNA): TGCGCCAGCAGCTTGGAGATAACAGGGAACACTGAAGCTTTCTTT.

The genes are TRBV30 and TRBJ1-5, with TRBD1 as a possible D gene (6 bases). In germline, CDR1 is GTSNPN, CDR2 SVGIG (reference sequence). V was shortened by 1 base and J by 3 bases, with 10 bases between the two germline ends. This CDR3 is built from 14 residues. This CDR3 reads CAWSAGQSNQPQHF. The CDR3 DNA reads TGTGCCTGGAGTGCTGGACAGTCCAATCAGCCCCAGCATTTT.

The rearrangement joins TRBV11-2 to TRBJ2-1, with D possibly matching TRBD2 (6 bases). CDR1 SGHAT and CDR2 FQNNGV come from the germline V gene. Trimming removed 1 base from V and 10 bases from J, with 17 bases in between. The CDR3 contains 15 residues. The CDR3 reads CASSLVRTSYGEQFF. CDR3 nucleotide sequence: TGTGCCAGCAGCTTAGTCCGCACTAGCTACGGGGAGCAGTTCTTC. The whole variable domain, remainder taken from reference TRBV11-2 and TRBJ2-1, is EAGVAQSPRYKIIEKRQSVAFWCNPISGHATLYWYQQILGQGPKLLIQFQNNGVVDDSQLPKDRFSAERLKGVDSTLKIQPAKLEDSAVYLCASSLVRTSYGEQFFGPGTRLTVL.

J is TRBJ1-2 and V is TRBV4-2; D uncertain. Germline CDR1 and CDR2: LGHNA and YNFKEQ. The ends were cut back, 0 bases at V and 3 bases at J, with 20 bases in the middle. The CDR3 spans 18 residues. In DNA form, the CDR3 reads TGTGCCAGCAGCCAAGATCCGGACTCTCCTCGGCGGGACTATGGCTACACCTTC. Its protein is CASSQDPDSPRRDYGYTF.

The chain uses TRBV7-9 and TRBJ1-5; 7 bases align to TRBD1. The CDR3 runs 14 residues. The junction had 7 bases not matched to a gene; V was cut back by 5 bases and J by 6 bases. Per the germline V gene, CDR1 is SEHNR and CDR2 is FQNEAQ (reference sequence). In nucleotides, the CDR3 is TGTGCCAGCAGCCTAGGACAGGCCTCTCAGCCCCAGCATTTT. Its translation is CASSLGQASQPQHF.

J is TRBJ2-7 and V is TRBV5-8, with a possible D match to TRBD1 (5 bases). Germline V gene data show CDR1 as SGHTS and CDR2 as YDEGEE. The CDR3 is 14 residues long. V lost 1 base, J lost 5 bases, and 13 bases lay in between. CDR3 sequence: CASSLMTAVDEQYF. The DNA for the CDR3 is TGTGCCAGCAGCTTGATGACAGCCGTAGACGAGCAGTACTTC.

V gene TRBV10-2 combines with J gene TRBJ2-7; 10 bases are shared with TRBD1. Trimming cost V 3 bases and J 6 bases; bases outside gene matches: 8. CDR3 length equals 15 residues. The V gene's germline CDR1 is WSHSY and CDR2 SAAADI. Here the CDR3 DNA reads TGCGCCAGCAGTGAACCTGGGGGACAGGGGACCGAGCAGTACTTC. It translates to CASSEPGGQGTEQYF.

This clone came up once. V gene TRBV9 combines with J gene TRBJ2-3; TRBD2 might be the D (6 bases). CDR1 SGDLS and CDR2 YYNGEE come from the germline V gene. Trimming cost V 1 base and J 2 bases, with 11 bases left between them. The CDR3 runs to 15 residues. CDR3 sequence: CASSVSGLVTDTQYF. In nucleotides, the CDR3 is TGTGCCAGCAGCGTAAGCGGGCTTGTCACAGATACGCAGTATTTT.

V is TRBV4-3 and J is TRBJ1-3, with D possibly being TRBD1 (6 bases). CDR1 and CDR2 from the germline V gene are LGHNA and YSLEER. CDR3 length: 16 residues. V shed 0 bases and J shed 4 bases, with 13 bases lying between them. CDR3 sequence reads: CASSQDPTGSGNTIYF. As DNA, the CDR3 is TGCGCCAGCAGCCAAGATCCCACAGGGTCCGGAAACACCATATATTTT.

In its sample, this clone was seen a few times. The gene calls are TRBV7-9 and TRBJ1-1, with 9 bases lining up with TRBD1. The V and J ends lost 5 bases and 0 bases, in that order; junction bases with no gene match: 4. Germline loops: CDR1 SEHNR, CDR2 FQNEAQ (reference sequence). This CDR3 region has 15 residues. The CDR3 bases are TGTGCCAGCAGCCCCGGGACAGGGTTGAACACTGAAGCTTTCTTT. It codes for CASSPGTGLNTEAFF.

This clone was observed a few times. The chain links TRBV6-5 to TRBJ2-7; 7 bases are shared with TRBD2. Germline V gives CDR1 MNHEY, CDR2 SVGAGI. The V and J ends lost 11 bases and 2 bases, in that order; junction bases with no gene match: 12. The CDR3 runs 14 residues. CDR3 sequence (DNA): TGTGCCTCCCTGCGCGCGGGAGACCCCTACGAGCAGTACTTC. Protein sequence: CASLRAGDPYEQYF.

This chain uses TRBV5-1 with TRBJ1-3; no firm D call. The CDR3 spans 16 residues. Germline V gene data show CDR1 as SGHRS and CDR2 as YFSETQ. V was shortened by 2 bases and J by 0 bases, with 12 bases between the two germline ends. Here the CDR3 reads CASSLGWTYSGNTIYF. In DNA, the CDR3 is TGCGCCAGCAGCTTAGGCTGGACTTACTCTGGAAACACCATATATTTT.

The chain has TRBV9 and TRBJ2-7; D call uncertain. With 3 bases removed from V and 6 bases from J, the gap between germline ends came to 13 bases. The CDR3 runs to 13 residues. CDR1 SGDLS and CDR2 YYNGEE come from the germline V gene. DNA of the CDR3: TGTGCCAGCAGCGCCTGGGCTCTCGGCGAGCAGTACTTC. Its protein product is CASSAWALGEQYF.

This rearrangement joins TRBV19 to TRBJ2-3, with 9 bases that match TRBD1. Germline-derived CDR1 and CDR2 are LNHDA and SQIVND (reference sequence). The CDR3 totals 17 residues. After removal of 4 bases from V and 2 bases from J, the junction contained 10 bases not matched to a gene. CDR3 DNA sequence: TGTGCCAGTAGTACCGCGGGCCGGGACAGGGACACAGATACGCAGTATTTT. Translating it yields CASSTAGRDRDTDTQYF.

This clone occurred once. The V gene is TRBV9, the J gene TRBJ1-1; D is possibly TRBD1 (5 bases). The germline V gene encodes CDR1 SGDLS and CDR2 YYNGEE. Trimming took off 3 bases at V and 6 bases at J, with 18 bases between the two ends. This CDR3 region has 15 residues. CDR3 bases: TGTGCCAGCAGCGAGGGGAGGGGATCCTTCGCTGAAGCTTTCTTT. Protein: CASSEGRGSFAEAFF.

The chain couples TRBV10-3 to TRBJ2-1; D is perhaps TRBD2 (5 bases). V shed 2 bases and J shed 4 bases, with 6 bases lying between them. Germline V lookup: CDR1 ENHRY, CDR2 SYGVKD. This CDR3 comprises 13 residues. The CDR3 DNA follows: TGTGCCATCAGTGAGGAGGGATACAATGAGCAGTTCTTC. It translates to CAISEEGYNEQFF.

This rearrangement joins TRBV7-9 to TRBJ1-2, with 9 bases aligning to TRBD1. This CDR3 has 16 amino acids. Germline V gene sequence: CDR1 SEHNR, CDR2 FQNEAQ (reference sequence). V was clipped by 5 bases and J by 2 bases; unmatched bases: 9. The CDR3, as DNA: TGTGCCAGCAGCCTCGGAAGCGGACAGGGGAACTATGGCTACACCTTC. Encoded protein: CASSLGSGQGNYGYTF.